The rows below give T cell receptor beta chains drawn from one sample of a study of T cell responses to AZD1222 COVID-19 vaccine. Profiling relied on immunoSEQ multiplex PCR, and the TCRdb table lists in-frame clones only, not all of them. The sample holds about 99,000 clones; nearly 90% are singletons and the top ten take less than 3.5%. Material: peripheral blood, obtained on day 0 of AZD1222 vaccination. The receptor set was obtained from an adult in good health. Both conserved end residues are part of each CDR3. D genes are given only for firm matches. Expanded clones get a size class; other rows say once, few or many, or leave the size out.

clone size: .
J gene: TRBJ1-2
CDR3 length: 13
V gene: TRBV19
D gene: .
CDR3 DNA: TGTGCCAGTAGTATAGACCTCCTTGGAGGCTACACCTTC
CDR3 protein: CASSIDLLGGYTF

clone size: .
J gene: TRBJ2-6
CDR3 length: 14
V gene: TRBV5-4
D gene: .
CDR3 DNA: TGTGCCAGCAGCGCGAGCTCTGGGGCCAACGTCCTGACTTTC
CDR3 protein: CASSASSGANVLTF

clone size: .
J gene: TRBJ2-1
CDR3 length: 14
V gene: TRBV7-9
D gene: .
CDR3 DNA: TGTGCCAGCAGCTTAGCGCGCGGGGCCTATGAGCAGTTCTTC
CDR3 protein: CASSLARGAYEQFF

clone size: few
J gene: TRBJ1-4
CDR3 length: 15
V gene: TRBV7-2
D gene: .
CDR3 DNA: TGTGCCAGCGGTAAGAGCCGGGGTTCTAATGAAAAACTGTTTTTT
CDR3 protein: CASGKSRGSNEKLFF

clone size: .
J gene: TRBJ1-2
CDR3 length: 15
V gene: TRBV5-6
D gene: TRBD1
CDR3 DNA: TGTGCCAGCAGCTTCCATGTCGGGACAGACTATGGCTACACCTTC
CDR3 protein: CASSFHVGTDYGYTF

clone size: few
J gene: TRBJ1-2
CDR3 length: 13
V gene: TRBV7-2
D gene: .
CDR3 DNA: TGTGCCAGCAGCTTAGGGCAGGGACTTGGCTACACCTTC
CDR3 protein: CASSLGQGLGYTF

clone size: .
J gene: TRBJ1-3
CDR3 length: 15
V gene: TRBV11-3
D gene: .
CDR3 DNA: TGTGCCAGCAGCTTAGTTGCGGACGGGGGAAACACCATATATTTT
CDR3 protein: CASSLVADGGNTIYF

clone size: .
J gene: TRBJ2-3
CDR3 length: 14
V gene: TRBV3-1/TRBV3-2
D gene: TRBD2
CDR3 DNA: TGTGCCACCAGTAGCGGGGTGGGGGCAGATACGCAGTATTTT
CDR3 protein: CATSSGVGADTQYF

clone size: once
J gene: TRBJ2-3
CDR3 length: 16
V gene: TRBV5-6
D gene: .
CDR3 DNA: TGTGCCAGCAGCTTGTCTCGCGGGAAAGGGGCAGATACGCAGTATTTT
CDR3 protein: CASSLSRGKGADTQYF

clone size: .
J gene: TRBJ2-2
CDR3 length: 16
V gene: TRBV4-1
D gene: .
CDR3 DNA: TGCGCCAGCAGCCAAGCCCCAGGGGTGAACACCGGGGAGCTGTTTTTT
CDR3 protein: CASSQAPGVNTGELFF

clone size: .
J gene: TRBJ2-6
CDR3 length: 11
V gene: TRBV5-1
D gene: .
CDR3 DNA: TGCGCCAGCAGCTCCCAGGAAGTCCTGACTTTC
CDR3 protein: CASSSQEVLTF

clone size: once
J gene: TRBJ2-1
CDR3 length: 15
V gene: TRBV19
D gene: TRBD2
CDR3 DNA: TGTGCCAGTAGTTTTAGCGGGGGGGCCAGGAATGAGCAGTTCTTC
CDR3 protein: CASSFSGGARNEQFF

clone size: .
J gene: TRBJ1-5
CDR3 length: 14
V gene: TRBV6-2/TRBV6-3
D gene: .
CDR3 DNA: TGTGCCAGCAGTTTCCAGGTGGGCAATCAGCCCCAGCATTTT
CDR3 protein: CASSFQVGNQPQHF

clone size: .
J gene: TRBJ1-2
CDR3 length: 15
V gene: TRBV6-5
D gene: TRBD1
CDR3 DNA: TGTGCCAGCAGTTACCGGGACAGGGGCGGCTATGGCTACACCTTC
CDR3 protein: CASSYRDRGGYGYTF

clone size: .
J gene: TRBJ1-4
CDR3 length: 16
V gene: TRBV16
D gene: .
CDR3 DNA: TGTGCCAGCAGCCATTGGAAGGCGGGAGGAGATGAAAAACTGTTTTTT
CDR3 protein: CASSHWKAGGDEKLFF

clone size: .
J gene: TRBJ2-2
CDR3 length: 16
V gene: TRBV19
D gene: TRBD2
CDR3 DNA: TGTGCCAGTAAAGAAACTAGCGGGAGGGCCAAAGGGGAGCTGTTTTTT
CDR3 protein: CASKETSGRAKGELFF

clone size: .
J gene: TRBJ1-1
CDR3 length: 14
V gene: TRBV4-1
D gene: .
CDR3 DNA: TGCGCCAGCAGCCAAGTTCTGAGAAGCGGTGAAGCTTTCTTT
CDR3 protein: CASSQVLRSGEAFF

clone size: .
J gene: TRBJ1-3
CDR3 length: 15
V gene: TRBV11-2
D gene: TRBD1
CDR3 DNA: TGTGCCAGCAGCTCCAGGACAGGGCCTGGAAACACCATATATTTT
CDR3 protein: CASSSRTGPGNTIYF

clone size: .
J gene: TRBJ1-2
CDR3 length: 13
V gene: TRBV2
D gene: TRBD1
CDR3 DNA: TGTGCCAGCAGTCGGGACAGGGAAAATGGCTACACCTTC
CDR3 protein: CASSRDRENGYTF

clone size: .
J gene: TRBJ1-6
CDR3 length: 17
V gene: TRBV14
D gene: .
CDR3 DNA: TGTGCCAGCAGCCAAGACCTTACCCGGGGACCGAATTCACCCCTCCACTTT
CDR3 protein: CASSQDLTRGPNSPLHF

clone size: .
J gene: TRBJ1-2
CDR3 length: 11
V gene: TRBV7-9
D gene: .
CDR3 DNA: TGTGCCAGCGGCCCACTGGGTGGCTACACCTTC
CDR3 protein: CASGPLGGYTF

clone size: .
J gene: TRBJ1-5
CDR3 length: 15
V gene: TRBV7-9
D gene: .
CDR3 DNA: TGTGCCAGCAGCGCGGTGGGGATAGGCAATCAGCCCCAGCATTTT
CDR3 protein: CASSAVGIGNQPQHF

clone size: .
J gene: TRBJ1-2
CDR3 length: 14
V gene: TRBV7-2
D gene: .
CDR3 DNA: TGTGCCAGCAGCGTTGAAGTCGCTAACTATGGCTACACCTTC
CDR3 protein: CASSVEVANYGYTF

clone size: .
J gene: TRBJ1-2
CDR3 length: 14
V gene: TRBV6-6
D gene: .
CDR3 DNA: TGTGCCAGCAGTTCCGGGACCGCCAATCATGGCTACACCTTC
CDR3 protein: CASSSGTANHGYTF

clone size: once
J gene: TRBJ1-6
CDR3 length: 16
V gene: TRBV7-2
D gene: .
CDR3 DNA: TGTGCCAGCAGCCAACGGGGCACGGCCACCAATTCACCCCTCCACTTT
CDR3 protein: CASSQRGTATNSPLHF

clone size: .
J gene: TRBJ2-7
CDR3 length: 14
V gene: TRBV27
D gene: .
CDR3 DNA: TGTGCCAGCAGTTTACAGGGGACCTCCTACGAGCAGTACTTC
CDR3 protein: CASSLQGTSYEQYF

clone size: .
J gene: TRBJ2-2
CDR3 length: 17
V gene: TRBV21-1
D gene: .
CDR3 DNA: TGTGCCAGCAGCCGAAAGGGTGCGGGGCAGGACACCGGGGAGCTGTTTTTT
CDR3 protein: CASSRKGAGQDTGELFF